The present T cell receptor beta chain was sequenced within a study of blood T cells in healthy people across ages. V dropped 5 bases and J dropped 1 base, with 8 bases sitting between them. Germline assignment: CDR1 SGHVS and CDR2 FQNEAQ. CDR3 length: 13 residues. Using a J-beta primer mix together with a sample-barcoded 5' primer, a second PCR was run for roughly 7 to 12 cycles. TCRdb reanalysed the 5' RACE reads using MiXCR and keeps one entry per CDR3 protein. The sample consists of over 450,000 distinct CDR3 sequences, under 30% of them appearing once. These data were also reused for a study on T cells of mothers and their children.

The TCR was taken from a boy between 5 and 17 years old in good health. The sequenced sample was blood. This chain links TRBV7-8 with TRBJ1-1; no clear D gene. CDR3 in amino acids: CASSQQPNTEAFF. CDR3 DNA: TGTGCCAGCAGCCAACAGCCGAACACTGAAGCTTTCTTT. Full variable domain (remainder filled in from reference TRBV7-8 and TRBJ1-1): GAGVSQSPRYKVAKRGQDVALRCDPISGHVSLFWYQQALGQGPEFLTYFQNEAQLDKSGLPSDRFFAERPEGSVSTLKIQRTQQEDSAVYLCASSQQPNTEAFFGQGTRLTVV.